This T cell receptor (beta chain) was observed in a study of cytomegalovirus exposure and HLA in healthy donors. The CDR3 extends over 15 amino acids. Trimming removed 4 bases from V and 2 bases from J; junction bases left unmatched: 6. Germline CDR1 reads SGHDT; CDR2 reads YYEEEE. Notes on the study in general: Reportedly, TCR beta sequences accurately predicted HLA-A and HLA-B alleles in most subjects.

The PCR used 60 Vbeta and 13 Jbeta primers. Clones were sequenced by immunoSEQ multiplex PCR, and TCRdb holds only the in-frame ones, with some missing. Of roughly 71,000 clones listed, around 64% are singletons. Points on this clone: Its target is unknown.

Material for sequencing was PBMCs. The chain couples TRBV5-6 to TRBJ1-5; 7 nucleotides line up with TRBD1. This clonotype originated in a middle-aged man in good health and CMV-seropositive. The CDR3 loop is CASSTRGRGNQPQHF. The CDR3 DNA follows: TGTGCCAGCAGCACCAGGGGGAGAGGCAATCAGCCCCAGCATTTT. Filled out from reference TRBV5-6 and TRBJ1-5, the complete variable domain reads DAGVTQSPTHLIKTRGQQVTLRCSPKSGHDTVSWYQQALGQGPQFIFQYYEEEERQRGNFPDRFSGHQFPNYSSELNVNALLLGDSALYLCASSTRGRGNQPQHFGDGTRLSIL.